These T cell receptor beta chains were read from a single sample in a study of T cells in localized non-small cell lung cancer. TCRdb's table, derived via immunoSEQ multiplex PCR, lists solely in-frame clones and lacks some. The sample includes around 64,000 clones, 75% to 85% of them seen just once. The input for sequencing was PBMCs, taken before any cancer treatment. The receptors were sampled from a man between 35 and 75 years old with stage II lung adenocarcinoma. Each CDR3 is given with its conserved first and last residue. The D gene is left open where the match is weak. Clone sizes are given selectively: once, few, many, or a class where the clone is expanded.

d_call | j_call | v_call | clone_size | cdr3_aa | cdr3_nt
TRBD1 | TRBJ1-3 | TRBV28 | - | CASSLNPGQGGNTIYF | TGTGCCAGCAGTTTAAACCCTGGACAGGGAGGAAACACCATATATTTT
- | TRBJ2-1 | TRBV2 | - | CASREGRAGEQFF | TGTGCCAGCAGGGAGGGAAGGGCCGGTGAGCAGTTCTTC
TRBD1 | TRBJ2-2 | TRBV6-6 | - | CASSYPGTGGPGELFF | TGTGCCAGCAGTTACCCGGGGACAGGGGGCCCCGGGGAGCTGTTTTTT
- | TRBJ1-5 | TRBV5-1 | few | CASSLDLNQPQHF | TGCGCCAGCAGCTTGGATCTTAATCAGCCCCAGCATTTT
- | TRBJ2-7 | TRBV5-6 | - | CASSFRALGRYEQYF | TGTGCCAGCAGCTTCCGGGCCCTGGGGCGCTACGAGCAGTACTTC
- | TRBJ2-2 | TRBV2 | - | CASSDGDRLWAGELFF | TGTGCCAGCAGTGATGGTGACAGGCTCTGGGCCGGGGAGCTGTTTTTT
- | TRBJ1-2 | TRBV27 | - | CASSLSRGGYGYTF | TGTGCCAGCAGTTTGAGCAGGGGAGGCTATGGCTACACCTTC
TRBD2 | TRBJ2-3 | TRBV7-8 | - | CASSRVSGTDTQYF | TGTGCCAGCAGCCGGGTTAGCGGGACGGATACGCAGTATTTT
- | TRBJ2-7 | TRBV30 | - | CAWSVGGGEQYF | TGTGCCTGGTCCGTAGGGGGAGGCGAGCAGTACTTC
- | TRBJ2-4 | TRBV7-2 | - | CASSLRTEKNIQYF | TGTGCCAGCAGCCTTAGGACTGAGAAAAACATTCAGTACTTC
- | TRBJ1-2 | TRBV6-5 | - | CASSDGAANYGYTF | TGTGCCAGCAGTGACGGGGCGGCTAACTATGGCTACACCTTC
- | TRBJ2-3 | TRBV6-1 | - | CASKERAGADTQYF | TGTGCCAGCAAGGAGAGGGCCGGCGCAGATACGCAGTATTTT
- | TRBJ1-5 | TRBV19 | few | CASSIVGGQPQHF | TGTGCCAGTAGTATAGTGGGTGGTCAGCCCCAGCATTTT
- | TRBJ2-5 | TRBV20-1 | - | CSASQETQYF | TGCAGTGCTTCCCAAGAGACCCAGTACTTC
- | TRBJ1-1 | TRBV7-2 | - | CASSFQVNTEAFF | TGTGCCAGCAGCTTCCAGGTGAACACTGAAGCTTTCTTT
- | TRBJ1-5 | TRBV2 | large | CASTLTGSSNQPQHF | TGTGCCAGCACCCTGACAGGATCTAGCAATCAGCCCCAGCATTTT
- | TRBJ1-1 | TRBV6-5 | once | CASSFSTGGGTEAFF | TGTGCCAGCAGTTTCAGCACGGGGGGGGGAACTGAAGCTTTCTTT
TRBD1 | TRBJ2-1 | TRBV6-1 | - | CASSLQGSSYNEQFF | TGTGCCAGCAGCTTACAGGGGAGCTCCTACAATGAGCAGTTCTTC
- | TRBJ2-5 | TRBV4-2 | - | CASSPWEAVGETQYF | TGTGCCAGCAGCCCCTGGGAAGCAGTCGGGGAGACCCAGTACTTC
TRBD1 | TRBJ1-3 | TRBV6-5 | - | CASSRDRDSGNTIYF | TGTGCCAGCAGTCGGGACAGGGACTCTGGAAACACCATATATTTT
TRBD1 | TRBJ2-3 | TRBV5-1 | - | CASSLAGQGTDTQYF | TGCGCCAGCAGCTTGGCCGGACAGGGGACAGATACGCAGTATTTT
TRBD2 | TRBJ2-1 | TRBV6-1 | once | CASSERPSGQAYNEQFF | TGTGCCAGCAGTGAAAGGCCTAGCGGGCAAGCCTACAATGAGCAGTTCTTC
TRBD2 | TRBJ2-3 | TRBV29-1 | - | CSVIRSSGEDTQYF | TGCAGCGTCATACGGTCCAGCGGGGAAGATACGCAGTATTTT
- | TRBJ1-1 | TRBV7-9 | - | CASSSRQDTEAFF | TGTGCCAGCAGCTCCCGACAGGACACTGAAGCTTTCTTT
- | TRBJ2-7 | TRBV28 | - | CASSQQWDTYYEQYF | TGTGCCAGCAGCCAGCAGTGGGACACTTACTACGAGCAGTACTTC
- | TRBJ1-1 | TRBV2 | few | CASHRENTEAFF | TGTGCCAGCCATAGAGAGAACACTGAAGCTTTCTTT